Shown below are 6 T cell receptor beta chains from a single sample sequenced in a study of cytomegalovirus exposure and HLA in healthy donors. The PCR ran on 60 Vbeta and 13 Jbeta primers. Profiling relied on immunoSEQ multiplex PCR, and the TCRdb table lists in-frame clones only, not all of them. The sample has tens of thousands of clones; 72% are singletons. Sequences were obtained from PBMCs. The receptors derive from a woman in her fifties or sixties in good health and CMV-seronegative.

Only a few counts were recorded for this clone. The chain joins TRBV5-4 to TRBJ1-6; no clear D. The CDR3 is 14 amino acids. CDR1 SGHNT and CDR2 YYREEE come from the germline V gene (reference sequence). With 4 bases removed from V and 6 bases from J, the gap between germline ends came to 11 bases. Here the CDR3 DNA reads TGTGCCAGCAGCCACCAGGAGGCTAATTCACCCCTCCACTTT. This translates into CASSHQEANSPLHF.

The chain recombines TRBV5-1 with TRBJ2-1; TRBD2 matches at 7 bases. The CDR3 loop spans 15 amino acids. Per the germline V gene, CDR1 is SGHRS and CDR2 is YFSETQ. V shed 6 bases, J shed 7 bases, and the junction held 13 bases outside the gene matches. CDR3 amino acids: CASNLGLGLLNEQFF. CDR3 coding DNA: TGCGCCAGCAACCTCGGACTAGGTCTGCTTAATGAGCAGTTCTTC. Full variable domain (outside the CDR3, taken from reference TRBV5-1 and TRBJ2-1): KAGVTQTPRYLIKTRGQQVTLSCSPISGHRSVSWYQQTPGQGLQFLFEYFSETQRNKGNFPGRFSGRQFSNSRSEMNVSTLELGDSALYLCASNLGLGLLNEQFFGPGTRLTVL.

This chain connects TRBV10-2 to TRBJ2-6; TRBD2 is a possible D gene (5 bases). The CDR3 has 17 amino acids. The germline V gene encodes CDR1 WSHSY and CDR2 SAAADI. Trimming removed 6 bases from V and 0 bases from J, with 15 bases in between. The CDR3 nucleotides are TGCGCCAGCAGAGCGGCGCAACTGAGCTCTGGGGCCAACGTCCTGACTTTC. Amino acids: CASRAAQLSSGANVLTF.

The chain is built from TRBV10-2 and TRBJ2-7; 10 bases are a match to TRBD2. The CDR3 loop spans 15 amino acids. The germline V gene encodes CDR1 WSHSY and CDR2 SAAADI. Trimming removed 5 bases from V and 2 bases from J; junction bases left unmatched: 6. The CDR3 protein is CASSKTSGPTYEQYF. The CDR3 DNA reads as TGCGCCAGCAGTAAGACTAGCGGGCCTACCTACGAGCAGTACTTC.

The gene calls are TRBV7-2 and TRBJ2-7, with D possibly matching TRBD1 (6 bases). Per germline, CDR1 SGHTA and CDR2 FQGNSA. The CDR3 totals 15 residues. V shed 2 bases and J shed 0 bases, with 11 bases lying between them. The chain's CDR3 is CASSLYGGFSYEQYF. CDR3 DNA: TGTGCCAGCAGCTTATATGGGGGCTTCTCCTACGAGCAGTACTTC.

With regard to this clone: An end of the junction differs from the germline gene, which may be a read error. This chain links TRBV14 with TRBJ2-3; 7 bases match TRBD1. Germline V lookup: CDR1 SGHDN, CDR2 FVKESK. This CDR3 is 14 amino acids long. The CDR3 sequence is CASSQGSGTVTQYF. CDR3 bases: TGTGCCAGCAGCCAAGGATCCGGGACAGTTACGCAGTATTTT.